This T cell receptor (beta chain) originates from a study of shared clonotypes between healthy human individuals. CD45RO-negative, CCR7-positively selected cells formed the naive CD8 fraction, excluding terminally differentiated effector memory CD45RA+ cells. Measured with immunoSEQ multiplex PCR; TCRdb has only the in-frame clones, and not every one. The data contain about 2.2 million clones, 90% to 95% of them singletons. This CDR3 spans 14 amino acids. The germline V gene encodes CDR1 MGHRA and CDR2 YSYEKL. V lost 1 base and J 9 bases, leaving 16 bases between the germline ends. This sequence joins TRBV4-1 and TRBJ2-7; no clear D. The receptor comes from a man aged 18 to 30 in good health. Some clones in this sample may be carry-over from other donors' samples. The material sequenced was naive CD8+ T cells from PBMCs. This chain's CDR3 is CASSQVPLSEWQYF. The CDR3 DNA reads as TGCGCCAGCAGCCAAGTTCCTTTGTCGGAGTGGCAGTACTTC.